The clone carrying this T cell receptor beta chain was recorded a few times. What it recognizes is unknown. Time point given: newly diagnosed GD, antithyroid drugs for less than 3 months. There was RNA extracted from PBMCs, and the TCR library was made from it. In building TCR beta libraries, iRepertoire HTBI primers were used together with Arm-PCR of CDR3 regions. TCRdb re-called the multiplex PCR reads with MiXCR, one entry per CDR3 protein. The repertoire holds 450,000 to 600,000 distinct CDR3 sequences, 15% to 20% seen once, with about 12% in the top ten. The data derive from a study of regulatory T cells in long-lasting Graves disease. Across the study: Graves' patients, newly diagnosed, had taken antithyroid drugs under 3 months. Findings of the study overall: Newly diagnosed disease favored TRBV20-1 and TRBJ2-1 over persistent disease.

Germline CDR1 and CDR2: MNHEY and SMNVEV (reference sequence). CDR3 length: 17 amino acids. Losses at the gene ends were 6 bases for V and 3 bases for J; bases not matched to a gene: 10. The sample was also linked to a second study, of T cells in Graves' hyperthyroidism and ophthalmopathy. That study reports: The model anticipated ophthalmopathy a median approximately 6.6 months pre-onset.

The specimen comprised peripheral blood mononuclear cells (PBMCs), sampled at new diagnosis, from a patient treated with antithyroid drugs. This chain joins TRBV27 and TRBJ2-2; 10 nucleotides line up with TRBD2. The TCR originated in a man in his forties or fifties with Graves disease. The CDR3 loop is CASRTYSGRSHTGELFF. The CDR3 nucleotides are TGTGCCAGCAGAACTTATAGCGGGAGGTCGCACACCGGGGAGCTGTTTTTT.